This is a list of T cell receptor beta chains from one sample in a study of PD-L1 blockade in urothelial cancer. Method: immunoSEQ multiplex PCR; TCRdb's copy keeps in-frame clones and lacks some. The repertoire includes under 30,000 clones, 70% to 90% of them detected once, and roughly 3.1% sits in the top ten. Sequences were derived from PBMCs, sampled around atezolizumab (anti-PD-L1) treatment. These receptors were obtained from a man in his forties or fifties with urothelial cancer. The CDR3 runs from the conserved cysteine through the conserved F or W. Each record gives: D gene, clone size, J gene, V gene, CDR3 DNA, CDR3 protein. The D gene is left open where the match is weak. For some rows the clone size is stated as once, few or many, or as a class when expanded; others skip it.

d_gene: NA
abundance: NA
j_gene: TRBJ2-2
v_gene: TRBV5-1
CDR3nt: TGCGCCAGCAGCTTGGCCGAGACGTGGCAGTTCGGGCGACTAGATCCGAACACCGGGGAGCTGTTTTTT
CDR3aa: CASSLAETWQFGRLDPNTGELFF

d_gene: TRBD2
abundance: NA
j_gene: TRBJ2-1
v_gene: TRBV7-9
CDR3nt: TGTGCCAGCAGCGGCACCGTAGCGGGGGGGTCCTACAATGAGCAGTTCTTC
CDR3aa: CASSGTVAGGSYNEQFF

d_gene: TRBD1
abundance: NA
j_gene: TRBJ2-2
v_gene: TRBV4-3
CDR3nt: TGCGCCAGCAGCCAAGATGTAGGGGGCTCCGGGGAGCTGTTTTTT
CDR3aa: CASSQDVGGSGELFF

d_gene: TRBD1
abundance: NA
j_gene: TRBJ1-5
v_gene: TRBV7-2
CDR3nt: TGTGCCAGCAGCTCCGGGACAGTCAGCAATCAGCCCCAGCATTTT
CDR3aa: CASSSGTVSNQPQHF

d_gene: NA
abundance: once
j_gene: TRBJ2-7
v_gene: TRBV5-1
CDR3nt: TGCGCCAGCAGCTTCAAGGGGGTTTCCTCATCGGACGAGCAGTACTTC
CDR3aa: CASSFKGVSSSDEQYF

d_gene: TRBD1
abundance: NA
j_gene: TRBJ1-5
v_gene: TRBV14
CDR3nt: TGTGCCAGCAGCAGGGGGCACAATCAGCCCCAGCATTTT
CDR3aa: CASSRGHNQPQHF

d_gene: TRBD2
abundance: NA
j_gene: TRBJ2-1
v_gene: TRBV5-4
CDR3nt: TGTGCCAGCAGTTCCAAGCGGGAGTTCGGCCATGAGCAGTTCTTC
CDR3aa: CASSSKREFGHEQFF

d_gene: NA
abundance: NA
j_gene: TRBJ2-1
v_gene: TRBV11-3
CDR3nt: TGTGCCAGCAGCTTAGGCGCAGGAAATAATGAGCAGTTCTTC
CDR3aa: CASSLGAGNNEQFF

d_gene: NA
abundance: NA
j_gene: TRBJ1-2
v_gene: TRBV9
CDR3nt: TGTGCCAGCAGCGTAGATGGGTCAGGGGACTATGGCTACACCTTC
CDR3aa: CASSVDGSGDYGYTF

d_gene: NA
abundance: NA
j_gene: TRBJ2-2
v_gene: TRBV5-1
CDR3nt: TGCGCCAGCAGCTTGGATACGGGTGGAGCCGGGGAGCTGTTTTTT
CDR3aa: CASSLDTGGAGELFF

d_gene: TRBD2
abundance: NA
j_gene: TRBJ2-2
v_gene: TRBV2
CDR3nt: TGTGCCAGCAGTGACGATGGACTAGCGGGAAACACCGGGGAGCTGTTTTTT
CDR3aa: CASSDDGLAGNTGELFF

d_gene: NA
abundance: NA
j_gene: TRBJ1-1
v_gene: TRBV5-5
CDR3nt: TGTGCCAGCAGCCCCGAGGGATCAAGGGCCACTGAAGCTTTCTTT
CDR3aa: CASSPEGSRATEAFF

d_gene: TRBD1
abundance: few
j_gene: TRBJ1-6
v_gene: TRBV10-3
CDR3nt: TGTGCCACCGGGACAGGGGATTCACCCCTCCACTTT
CDR3aa: CATGTGDSPLHF

d_gene: NA
abundance: NA
j_gene: TRBJ1-2
v_gene: TRBV27
CDR3nt: TGTGCCAGCAGTCCCCAGGGCTATGGCTACACCTTC
CDR3aa: CASSPQGYGYTF

d_gene: NA
abundance: NA
j_gene: TRBJ1-1
v_gene: TRBV27
CDR3nt: TGTGCCAGCAGTACAGGACAGAGTTTTGAAGCTTTCTTT
CDR3aa: CASSTGQSFEAFF

d_gene: TRBD2
abundance: NA
j_gene: TRBJ2-1
v_gene: TRBV7-2
CDR3nt: TGTGCCAGCAGCGATAGCGGGAGGGCCCTTGAGCAGTTCTTC
CDR3aa: CASSDSGRALEQFF

d_gene: TRBD1
abundance: NA
j_gene: TRBJ1-2
v_gene: TRBV9
CDR3nt: TGTGCCAGCAGCGCCCCCTTCAGGACAGGGGCGATGAACTATGGCTACACCTTC
CDR3aa: CASSAPFRTGAMNYGYTF

d_gene: TRBD2
abundance: NA
j_gene: TRBJ2-7
v_gene: TRBV7-2
CDR3nt: TGTGCCAGCAGCTTAGCAAAATCTGGTCTAGCGGGAGGTTACGAGCAGTACTTC
CDR3aa: CASSLAKSGLAGGYEQYF

d_gene: NA
abundance: NA
j_gene: TRBJ2-7
v_gene: TRBV27
CDR3nt: TGTGCCAGCAGTCGAGCGGGTCTCTCCTACGAGCAGTACTTC
CDR3aa: CASSRAGLSYEQYF

d_gene: NA
abundance: NA
j_gene: TRBJ2-2
v_gene: TRBV7-9
CDR3nt: TGTGCCAGCAGCCCTCGGACTGATCCCACCGGGGAGCTGTTTTTT
CDR3aa: CASSPRTDPTGELFF

d_gene: TRBD1
abundance: NA
j_gene: TRBJ1-2
v_gene: TRBV5-5
CDR3nt: TGTGCCAGCAGCCGCGGGACAGGTGTTGGCTATGGCTACACCTTC
CDR3aa: CASSRGTGVGYGYTF

d_gene: TRBD2
abundance: NA
j_gene: TRBJ2-3
v_gene: TRBV28
CDR3nt: TGTGCCAGCCCGCCCGGGACTAGCTATAGCACAGATACGCAGTATTTT
CDR3aa: CASPPGTSYSTDTQYF

d_gene: NA
abundance: once
j_gene: TRBJ2-1
v_gene: TRBV30
CDR3nt: TGTGCCTGGAGTGTAAATAACAATGAGCAGTTCTTC
CDR3aa: CAWSVNNNEQFF

d_gene: TRBD2
abundance: NA
j_gene: TRBJ2-1
v_gene: TRBV12-5
CDR3nt: TGTGCTAGTGGTTTGGTAAGGACTAGCCGTAATGAGCAGTTCTTC
CDR3aa: CASGLVRTSRNEQFF

d_gene: TRBD1
abundance: NA
j_gene: TRBJ2-1
v_gene: TRBV18
CDR3nt: TGTGCCAGCTCACCACCATTCGACAGGGACAATGAGCAGTTCTTC
CDR3aa: CASSPPFDRDNEQFF

d_gene: TRBD1
abundance: NA
j_gene: TRBJ2-6
v_gene: TRBV7-9
CDR3nt: TGTGCCAGCAGCCCGATACAGGGGGCTGGGGCCAACGTCCTGACTTTC
CDR3aa: CASSPIQGAGANVLTF

d_gene: NA
abundance: NA
j_gene: TRBJ2-6
v_gene: TRBV5-4
CDR3nt: TGTGCCAGCAGCTTATCGGGGGTGTCCGGGGCCAACGTCCTGACTTTC
CDR3aa: CASSLSGVSGANVLTF

d_gene: NA
abundance: once
j_gene: TRBJ2-3
v_gene: TRBV2
CDR3nt: TGTGCCAGCATGGGGAGTTTTCATGGCGGGTCCTTCACAGATACGCAGTATTTT
CDR3aa: CASMGSFHGGSFTDTQYF

d_gene: NA
abundance: NA
j_gene: TRBJ1-2
v_gene: TRBV23-1
CDR3nt: TGCGCCAGCAGTTTTGTATCCGTTAAGTTCAGGAAGTATGGCTACACCTTC
CDR3aa: CASSFVSVKFRKYGYTF

d_gene: TRBD1
abundance: once
j_gene: TRBJ1-4
v_gene: TRBV13
CDR3nt: TGTGCCAGCAGCCGAAGAGGGGCAGGGGGTGAAAAACTGTTTTTT
CDR3aa: CASSRRGAGGEKLFF

d_gene: NA
abundance: NA
j_gene: TRBJ2-7
v_gene: TRBV19
CDR3nt: TGTGCCAGTAGTATAGAACAGGGAACCTACGAGCAGTACTTC
CDR3aa: CASSIEQGTYEQYF

d_gene: NA
abundance: NA
j_gene: TRBJ1-5
v_gene: TRBV7-2
CDR3nt: TGTGCCAGCAGCTTAGCGCACGGGGGGCCCCAGCATTTT
CDR3aa: CASSLAHGGPQHF

d_gene: NA
abundance: NA
j_gene: TRBJ1-5
v_gene: TRBV2
CDR3nt: TGTGCCAGCATGCGTAATAGCAATCAGCCCCAGCATTTT
CDR3aa: CASMRNSNQPQHF

d_gene: TRBD2
abundance: NA
j_gene: TRBJ2-1
v_gene: TRBV7-2
CDR3nt: TGTGCCAGCAGCTTAGTAATAGCGGGACACAATGAGCAGTTCTTC
CDR3aa: CASSLVIAGHNEQFF

d_gene: TRBD2
abundance: NA
j_gene: TRBJ2-5
v_gene: TRBV5-1
CDR3nt: TGCGCCAGCAGCTTGGCCGTGGCGGGGGGTCGAGAGACCCAGTACTTC
CDR3aa: CASSLAVAGGRETQYF

d_gene: NA
abundance: NA
j_gene: TRBJ1-2
v_gene: TRBV2
CDR3nt: TGTGCCAGGACAGTGAGAAACTATGGCTACACCTTC
CDR3aa: CARTVRNYGYTF

d_gene: NA
abundance: NA
j_gene: TRBJ2-3
v_gene: TRBV18
CDR3nt: TGTGCCAGCTCACCACCTCTGCGGGGCACAGATACGCAGTATTTT
CDR3aa: CASSPPLRGTDTQYF

d_gene: TRBD1
abundance: NA
j_gene: TRBJ2-7
v_gene: TRBV27
CDR3nt: TGTGCCAGCAGTTTAGGGATAGCAGGGGGCCTCGAGCAGTACTTC
CDR3aa: CASSLGIAGGLEQYF

d_gene: TRBD2
abundance: NA
j_gene: TRBJ2-1
v_gene: TRBV4-1
CDR3nt: TGCGCCAGCAGCCGGGAGGGTAGCCGGAACAATGAGCAGTTCTTC
CDR3aa: CASSREGSRNNEQFF

d_gene: TRBD1
abundance: NA
j_gene: TRBJ2-5
v_gene: TRBV7-7
CDR3nt: TGTGCCAGCAGCTTAAAGGGGGCTGGCGAGACCCAGTACTTC
CDR3aa: CASSLKGAGETQYF